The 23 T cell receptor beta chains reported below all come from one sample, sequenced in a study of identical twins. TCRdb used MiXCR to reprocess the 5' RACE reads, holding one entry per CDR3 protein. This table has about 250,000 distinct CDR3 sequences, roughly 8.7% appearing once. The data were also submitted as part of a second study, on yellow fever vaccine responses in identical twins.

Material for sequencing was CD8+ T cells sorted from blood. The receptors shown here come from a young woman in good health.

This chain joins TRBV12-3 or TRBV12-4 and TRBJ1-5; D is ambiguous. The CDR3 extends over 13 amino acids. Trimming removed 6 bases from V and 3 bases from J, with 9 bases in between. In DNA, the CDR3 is TGTGCCAGCAGCATCTTACTCAATCAGCCCCAGCATTTT. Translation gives CASSILLNQPQHF.

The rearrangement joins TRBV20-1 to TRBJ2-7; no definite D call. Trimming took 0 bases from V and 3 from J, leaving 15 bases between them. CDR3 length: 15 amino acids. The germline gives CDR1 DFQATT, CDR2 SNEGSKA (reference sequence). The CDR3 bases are TGCAGTGCTAGAGATTATAACGGAAGGGTCTACGAGCAGTACTTC. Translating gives CSARDYNGRVYEQYF.

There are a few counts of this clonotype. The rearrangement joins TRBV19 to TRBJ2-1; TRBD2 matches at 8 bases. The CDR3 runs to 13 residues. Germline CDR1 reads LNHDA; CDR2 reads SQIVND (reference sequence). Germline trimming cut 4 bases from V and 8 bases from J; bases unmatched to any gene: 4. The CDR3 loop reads CASSTSGGHEQFF. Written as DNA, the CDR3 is TGTGCCAGTAGTACCAGCGGGGGCCATGAGCAGTTCTTC. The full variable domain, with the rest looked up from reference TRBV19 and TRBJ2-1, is DGGITQSPKYLFRKEGQNVTLSCEQNLNHDAMYWYRQDPGQGLRLIYYSQIVNDFQKGDIAEGYSVSREKKESFPLTVTSAQKNPTAFYLCASSTSGGHEQFFGPGTRLTVL.

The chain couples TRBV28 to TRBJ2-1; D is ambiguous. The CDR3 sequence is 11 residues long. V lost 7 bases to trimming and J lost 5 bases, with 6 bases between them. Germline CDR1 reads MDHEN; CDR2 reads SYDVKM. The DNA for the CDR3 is TGTGCCAGCAACAGTAACAATGAGCAGTTCTTC. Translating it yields CASNSNNEQFF.

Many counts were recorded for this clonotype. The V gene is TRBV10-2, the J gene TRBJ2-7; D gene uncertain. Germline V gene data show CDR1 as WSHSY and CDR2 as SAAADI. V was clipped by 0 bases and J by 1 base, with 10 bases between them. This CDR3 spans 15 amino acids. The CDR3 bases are TGCGCCAGCAGTGAGTCATATAGCCCATCCTACGAGCAGTACTTC. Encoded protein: CASSESYSPSYEQYF.

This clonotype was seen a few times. The DNA for the CDR3 is TGTGCCAGCAGCGTTGGAGCGGGAGTTCTAAATGAGCAGTTCTTC. Its translation is CASSVGAGVLNEQFF. The V and J genes are TRBV9 and TRBJ2-1, with 8 nucleotides matching TRBD2. The trim removed 2 bases at V and 7 bases at J, leaving 8 bases unmatched. Per the germline V gene, CDR1 is SGDLS and CDR2 is YYNGEE. This CDR3 is 15 amino acids long.

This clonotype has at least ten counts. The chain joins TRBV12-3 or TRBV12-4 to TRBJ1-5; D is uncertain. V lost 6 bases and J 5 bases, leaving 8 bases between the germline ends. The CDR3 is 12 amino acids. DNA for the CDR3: TGTGCCAGCAGAAAAACGGATCAGCCCCAGCATTTT. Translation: CASRKTDQPQHF.

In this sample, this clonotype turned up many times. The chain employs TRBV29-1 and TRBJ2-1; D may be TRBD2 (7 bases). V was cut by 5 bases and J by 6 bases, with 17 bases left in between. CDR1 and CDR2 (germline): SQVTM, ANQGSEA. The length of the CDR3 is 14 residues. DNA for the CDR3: TGCAGCGTTCTCTCTCTACGGGGGGCCAATGAGCAGTTCTTC. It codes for CSVLSLRGANEQFF.

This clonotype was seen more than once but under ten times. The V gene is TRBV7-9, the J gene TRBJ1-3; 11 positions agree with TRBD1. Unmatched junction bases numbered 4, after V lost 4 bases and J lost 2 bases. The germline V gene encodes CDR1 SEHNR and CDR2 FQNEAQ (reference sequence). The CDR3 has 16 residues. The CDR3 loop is CASSSPGQGAGNTIYF. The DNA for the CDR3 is TGTGCCAGCAGCTCTCCGGGACAGGGGGCTGGAAACACCATATATTTT.

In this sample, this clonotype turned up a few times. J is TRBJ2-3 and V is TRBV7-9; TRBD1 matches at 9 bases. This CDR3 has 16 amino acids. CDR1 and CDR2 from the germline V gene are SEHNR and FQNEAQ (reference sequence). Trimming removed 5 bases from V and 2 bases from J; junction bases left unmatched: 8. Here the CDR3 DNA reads TGTGCCAGCAGCCCCATGGACAGGGGTAACACAGATACGCAGTATTTT. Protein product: CASSPMDRGNTDTQYF. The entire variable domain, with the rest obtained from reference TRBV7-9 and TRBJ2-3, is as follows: DTGVSQNPRHKITKRGQNVTFRCDPISEHNRLYWYRQTLGQGPEFLTYFQNEAQLEKSRLLSDRFSAERPKGSFSTLEIQRTEQGDSAMYLCASSPMDRGNTDTQYFGPGTRLTVL.

The CDR3 coding sequence is TGCGCCAGCAGCTTGGGGGGCCCGAGAGATGGCTACACCTTC. Translating gives CASSLGGPRDGYTF. This sequence joins TRBV5-1 and TRBJ1-2, with D tentatively TRBD1 (5 bases). The CDR3 sequence is 14 residues long. V lost 0 bases and J lost 6, with 12 bases in between. Germline assignment: CDR1 SGHRS and CDR2 YFSETQ.

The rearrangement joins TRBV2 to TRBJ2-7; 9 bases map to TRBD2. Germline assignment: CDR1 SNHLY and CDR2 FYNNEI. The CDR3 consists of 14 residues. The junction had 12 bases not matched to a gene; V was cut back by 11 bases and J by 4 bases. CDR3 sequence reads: CAGQQRGDAYEQYF. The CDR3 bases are TGTGCCGGGCAGCAGCGGGGGGACGCATACGAGCAGTACTTC.

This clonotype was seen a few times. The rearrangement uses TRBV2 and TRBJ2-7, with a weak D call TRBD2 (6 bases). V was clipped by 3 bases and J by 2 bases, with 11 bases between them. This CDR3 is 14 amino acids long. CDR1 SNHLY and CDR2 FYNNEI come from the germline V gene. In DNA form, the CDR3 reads TGTGCCAGCAGTGACGGGGGAGAAACCTACGAGCAGTACTTC. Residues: CASSDGGETYEQYF.

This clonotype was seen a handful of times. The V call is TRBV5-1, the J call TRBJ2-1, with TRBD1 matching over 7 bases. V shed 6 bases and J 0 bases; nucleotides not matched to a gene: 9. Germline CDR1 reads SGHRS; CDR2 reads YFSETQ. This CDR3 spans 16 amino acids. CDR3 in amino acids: CASTHRGPNSYNEQFF. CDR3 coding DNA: TGCGCCAGCACCCACAGGGGACCCAACTCCTACAATGAGCAGTTCTTC.

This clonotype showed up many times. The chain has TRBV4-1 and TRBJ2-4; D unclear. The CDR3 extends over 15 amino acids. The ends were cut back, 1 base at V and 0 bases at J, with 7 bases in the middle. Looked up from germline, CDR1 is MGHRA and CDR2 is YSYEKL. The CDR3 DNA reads TGCGCCAGCAGCCAAGCGGATCTAGCCAAAAACATTCAGTACTTC. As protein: CASSQADLAKNIQYF.

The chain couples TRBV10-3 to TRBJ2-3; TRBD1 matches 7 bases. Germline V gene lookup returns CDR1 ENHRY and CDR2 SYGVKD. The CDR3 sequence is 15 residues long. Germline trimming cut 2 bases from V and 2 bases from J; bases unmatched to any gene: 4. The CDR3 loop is CAISEGTALTDTQYF. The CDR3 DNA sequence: TGTGCCATCAGTGAGGGGACAGCACTCACAGATACGCAGTATTTT.

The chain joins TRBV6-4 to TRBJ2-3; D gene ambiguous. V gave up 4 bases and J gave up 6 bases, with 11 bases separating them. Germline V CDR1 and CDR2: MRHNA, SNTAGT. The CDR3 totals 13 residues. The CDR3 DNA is TGTGCCAGCAGTGTCAAAGCAGTTGATACGCAGTATTTT. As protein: CASSVKAVDTQYF.

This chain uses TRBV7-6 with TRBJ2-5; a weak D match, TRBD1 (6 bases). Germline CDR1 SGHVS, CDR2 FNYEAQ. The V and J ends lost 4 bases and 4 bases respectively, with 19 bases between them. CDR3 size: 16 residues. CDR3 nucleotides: TGTGCCAGCAGCTCATTAACGACCGGGACATTAGAGACCCAGTACTTC. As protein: CASSSLTTGTLETQYF.

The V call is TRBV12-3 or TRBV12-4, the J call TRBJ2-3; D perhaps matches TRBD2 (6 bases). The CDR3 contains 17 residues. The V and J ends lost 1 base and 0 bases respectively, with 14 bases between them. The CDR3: CASSLDIRGWSTDTQYF. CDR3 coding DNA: TGTGCCAGCAGTTTAGATATACGGGGGTGGAGCACAGATACGCAGTATTTT.

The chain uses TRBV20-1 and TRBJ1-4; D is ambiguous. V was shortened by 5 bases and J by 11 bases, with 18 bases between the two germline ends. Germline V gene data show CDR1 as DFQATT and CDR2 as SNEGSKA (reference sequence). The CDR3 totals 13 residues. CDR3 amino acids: CSAQTRGGGKLFF. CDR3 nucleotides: TGCAGTGCTCAAACCCGGGGTGGTGGGAAACTGTTTTTT.

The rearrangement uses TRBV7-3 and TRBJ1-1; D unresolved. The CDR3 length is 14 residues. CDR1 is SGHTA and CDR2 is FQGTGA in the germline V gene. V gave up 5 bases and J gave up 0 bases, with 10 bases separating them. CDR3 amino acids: CASSAQGVNTEAFF. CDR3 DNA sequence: TGTGCCAGCAGCGCCCAAGGAGTGAACACTGAAGCTTTCTTT.

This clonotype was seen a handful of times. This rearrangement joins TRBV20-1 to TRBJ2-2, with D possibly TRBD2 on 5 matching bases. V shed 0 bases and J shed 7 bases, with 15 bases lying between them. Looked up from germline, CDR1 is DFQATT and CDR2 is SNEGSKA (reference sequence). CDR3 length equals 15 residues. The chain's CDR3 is CSARDKLRGVGELFF. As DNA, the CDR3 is TGCAGTGCTAGAGACAAACTACGGGGTGTCGGGGAGCTGTTTTTT.

CDR3 amino acids: CASKGRLPEKLFF. CDR3 in DNA: TGTGCCAGCAAGGGGCGGCTCCCCGAAAAACTGTTTTTT. The rearrangement uses TRBV9 and TRBJ1-4, with D tentatively TRBD1 (5 bases). V was trimmed by 6 bases and J by 8 bases, leaving 14 bases between them. Germline loops: CDR1 SGDLS, CDR2 YYNGEE. CDR3 length: 13 amino acids.